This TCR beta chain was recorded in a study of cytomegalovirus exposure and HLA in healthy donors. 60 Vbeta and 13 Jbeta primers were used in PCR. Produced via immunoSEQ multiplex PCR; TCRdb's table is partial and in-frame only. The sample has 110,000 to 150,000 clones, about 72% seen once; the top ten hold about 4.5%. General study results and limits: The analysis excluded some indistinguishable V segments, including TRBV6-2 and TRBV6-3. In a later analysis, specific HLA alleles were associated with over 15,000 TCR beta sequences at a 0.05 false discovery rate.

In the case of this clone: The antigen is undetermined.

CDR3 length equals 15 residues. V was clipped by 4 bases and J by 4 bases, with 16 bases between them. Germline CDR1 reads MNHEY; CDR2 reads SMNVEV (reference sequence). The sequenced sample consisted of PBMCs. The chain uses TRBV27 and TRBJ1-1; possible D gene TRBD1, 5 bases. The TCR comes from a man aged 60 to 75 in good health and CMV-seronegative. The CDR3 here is CASSSAGGVGTEAFF. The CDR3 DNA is TGTGCCAGCAGTTCCGCAGGAGGGGTAGGCACTGAAGCTTTCTTT.